The clone carrying this T cell receptor beta chain was observed a few times. The antigen is unknown. The data are from a study of vaccination and CD4 T cells after COVID-19. Findings of the study overall: Spike mono-reactive status applied to 304 of 307 vaccine-specific clones in convalescent patients.

As to treatment: roughly ten-day PBMC culture with coronavirus spike peptide pools or control peptides (ViraFEST assay). There were positive PCR dates ranging from March to December 2020, all predating US Alpha, Beta and Delta variants. Negative selection separated CD4+ T cells from 10-day cultures. Oncomine TCR Beta short-read sequencing was applied to DNA from cultured CD4+ T cells. Once CD4+ T cells had been cultured, genomic DNA was extracted from them. Each CDR3 protein gets one entry after TCRdb re-called the PCR reads with MiXCR. The sample carries about 18,000 distinct CDR3 sequences, 70% recorded once. Material for sequencing was CD4+ T cells from blood, cultured in vitro. This TCR was recovered from a human donor who had recovered from COVID-19.

The CDR3 reads CASSLIVAGIEQYF. The CDR3 coding sequence is TGTGCCAGCAGCTTAATAGTAGCGGGAATCGAGCAGTACTTC. The chain employs TRBV7-2 and TRBJ2-7; 8 bases line up with TRBD2. The V segment lost 2 bases and the J segment 6 bases; nucleotides outside the gene matches: 6. The length of the CDR3 is 14 residues. CDR1 is SGHTA and CDR2 is FQGNSA in the germline V gene. The variable domain in full, with the rest retrieved from reference TRBV7-2 and TRBJ2-7, is GAGVSQSPSNKVTEKGKDVELRCDPISGHTALYWYRQSLGQGLEFLIYFQGNSAPDKSGLPSDRFSAERTGGSVSTLTIQRTQQEDSAVYLCASSLIVAGIEQYFGPGTRLTVT.